The 2 T cell receptor beta chains reported below all come from one sample, sequenced in a study of blood T cell repertoires in COVID-19. Generated by immunoSEQ multiplex PCR, the TCRdb table keeps only in-frame clones and is missing some. The sample shows about 420,000 clones, around 90% of them seen only once. The sequencing input was peripheral blood. The receptor source for this set is a man younger than 35 with COVID-19, enrolled during active disease.

The gene calls are TRBV6-1 and TRBJ1-2, with D perhaps TRBD1 (6 bases). Deletions cut 2 bases from V and 7 bases from J, with 14 bases between. Germline values: CDR1 MNHNS, CDR2 SASEGT. There are 14 residues in the CDR3. CDR3 region: CASSENRDRFGYTF. The DNA for the CDR3 is TGTGCCAGCAGTGAAAACAGGGACCGGTTTGGCTACACCTTC.

The J gene is TRBJ2-7, the V gene TRBV5-8; TRBD1 aligns across 9 bases. The CDR3 has 18 amino acids. V shed 2 bases, J shed 4 bases, and the junction held 16 bases outside the gene matches. CDR1 is SGHTS and CDR2 is YDEGEE in the germline V gene. Here the CDR3 DNA reads TGTGCCAGCAGCTTTTCCTTCCCACAGGGGGCTTTTACGTACGAGCAGTACTTC. It translates to CASSFSFPQGAFTYEQYF.